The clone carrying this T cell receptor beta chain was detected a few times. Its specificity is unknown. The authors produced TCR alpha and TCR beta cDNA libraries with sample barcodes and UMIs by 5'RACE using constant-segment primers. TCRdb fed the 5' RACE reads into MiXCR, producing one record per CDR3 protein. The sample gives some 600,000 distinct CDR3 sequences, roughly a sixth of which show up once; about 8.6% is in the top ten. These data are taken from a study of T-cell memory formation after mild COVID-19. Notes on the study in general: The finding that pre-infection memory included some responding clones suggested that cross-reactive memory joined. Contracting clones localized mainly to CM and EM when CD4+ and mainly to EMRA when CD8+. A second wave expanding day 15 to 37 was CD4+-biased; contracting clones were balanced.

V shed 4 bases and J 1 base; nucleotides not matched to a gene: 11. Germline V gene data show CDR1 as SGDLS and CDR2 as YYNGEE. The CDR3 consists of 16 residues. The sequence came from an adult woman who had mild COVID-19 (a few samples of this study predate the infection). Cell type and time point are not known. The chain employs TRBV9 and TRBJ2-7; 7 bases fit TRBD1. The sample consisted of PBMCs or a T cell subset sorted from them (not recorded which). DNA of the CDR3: TGTGCCAGCAGCCCTAGTGGGACAGACGCTTCCTACGAGCAGTACTTC. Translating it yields CASSPSGTDASYEQYF.